The clone carrying this T cell receptor beta chain has just one count. This sample was taken from a study of technical replicates of blood from a few donors. Only in-frame clones appear in the TCRdb table, and some are missing; sequencing was by immunoSEQ multiplex PCR. This table has tens of thousands of clones, around 90% appearing once. The TCR was taken from a human donor in good health. Some clones in this sample may be carry-over from other donors' samples. The sequenced material came from T cells isolated from PBMCs.

The CDR3 sequence: CAWSGTGKETQYF. CDR3 nucleotides: TGTGCCTGGAGTGGGACAGGGAAAGAGACCCAGTACTTC. The chain combines TRBV30 with TRBJ2-5, with 8 nucleotides matching TRBD1. The germline gives CDR1 GTSNPN, CDR2 SVGIG (reference sequence). This CDR3 spans 13 amino acids. The J segment lost 3 bases and the V segment lost 1 base, leaving 1 base of the junction unmatched.